These T cell receptor beta chains were read from a single sample in a study of blood T cells in healthy people across ages. TCRdb re-called the 5' RACE reads through MiXCR, storing one row per CDR3 protein. Of approximately 730,000 distinct CDR3 sequences in the sample, about 55% were seen once. The sequencing sample was made of blood. These receptor sequences come from an older man in good health. The CDR3 runs from the conserved cysteine through the conserved F or W. D genes are given only for firm matches. Some rows mark clone size as missing; the rest say once, few, many or name a class of expanded clone.

V,size,D,J,CDR3,DNA
TRBV10-2,.,.,TRBJ1-6,CASRPEVRGSPLHF,TGCGCCAGCAGACCGGAGGTTCGAGGTTCACCCCTCCACTTT
TRBV20-1,.,TRBD2,TRBJ2-1,CSALGGLAGAQFF,TGCAGTGCTCTCGGAGGGCTAGCGGGAGCGCAGTTCTTC
TRBV2,few,.,TRBJ1-2,CASSGSGADGYTF,TGTGCCAGCAGTGGTTCAGGGGCTGACGGCTACACCTTC
TRBV7-9,.,.,TRBJ2-1,CASSLVADGDEQFF,TGTGCCAGCAGCTTAGTAGCGGACGGAGATGAGCAGTTCTTC
TRBV29-1,.,.,TRBJ2-7,CSVEDERRVGHGVLDEQYF,TGCAGCGTTGAAGATGAAAGAAGGGTGGGACATGGGGTGTTGGATGAGCAGTACTTC
TRBV7-8,.,.,TRBJ1-5,CASNNRADYQPQHF,TGTGCCAGCAACAACAGGGCCGACTATCAGCCCCAGCATTTT
TRBV18,.,.,TRBJ1-2,CASSPLANYGYTF,TGTGCCAGCTCACCACTGGCGAACTATGGCTACACCTTC
TRBV2,.,.,TRBJ1-2,CASRKGQANYGYTF,TGTGCCAGCAGGAAAGGCCAAGCTAACTATGGCTACACCTTC
TRBV5-1,.,.,TRBJ2-1,CASSDPRGKNPGEQFF,TGCGCCAGCAGCGACCCCCGAGGGAAGAATCCCGGTGAGCAGTTCTTC
TRBV7-9,few,TRBD1,TRBJ1-1,CASSSGGRGNTEAFF,TGTGCCAGCAGCTCAGGGGGGAGGGGAAACACTGAAGCTTTCTTT
TRBV9,few,.,TRBJ2-7,CASSATWEQYF,TGTGCCAGCAGCGCCACTTGGGAGCAGTACTTC
TRBV6-1,.,.,TRBJ2-5,CANSDPYYNPTLEQYF,TGTGCCAACAGTGATCCCTACTATAATCCTACGCTAGAGCAGTACTTC
TRBV7-9,.,TRBD1,TRBJ2-7,CASSPWGQPSYEQYF,TGTGCCAGCAGCCCCTGGGGACAGCCCTCCTACGAGCAGTACTTC
TRBV20-1,few,TRBD1,TRBJ2-7,CSARENRGLYEQYF,TGCAGTGCTAGAGAGAACAGGGGGCTTTACGAGCAGTACTTC
TRBV20-1,once,.,TRBJ2-1,CSARDSGVQNEQFF,TGCAGTGCTAGAGATTCGGGAGTTCAGAATGAGCAGTTCTTC
TRBV7-9,.,TRBD1,TRBJ1-4,CASSPTGKGEKLFF,TGTGCCAGCAGCCCGACAGGGAAAGGGGAAAAACTGTTTTTT
TRBV29-1,once,TRBD2,TRBJ2-5,CGVVFVTSGQETQYF,TGCGGCGTTGTATTCGTGACTAGCGGCCAAGAGACCCAGTACTTC
TRBV3-1,few,.,TRBJ2-3,CASSQGTALYAYF,TGTGCCAGCAGCCAAGGGACCGCCCTATACGCGTATTTT
TRBV24-1,.,.,TRBJ2-3,CATSALGGYAYF,TGTGCCACCAGTGCCCTTGGGGGATACGCGTATTTT
TRBV10-3,few,.,TRBJ2-3,CASQSTDTQYF,TGTGCCAGCCAGTCCACAGATACGCAGTATTTT
TRBV24-1,.,.,TRBJ2-2,CATSDFVLNTGELFF,TGTGCCACCAGTGATTTCGTCCTGAACACCGGGGAGCTGTTTTTT
TRBV27,few,.,TRBJ2-7,CASSFSLRWLDEQYF,TGTGCCAGCAGTTTCTCGCTCAGGTGGCTTGACGAGCAGTACTTC
TRBV9,.,.,TRBJ2-1,CASSPGKLGPQFF,TGTGCCAGCAGCCCAGGAAAACTAGGCCCGCAGTTCTTC
TRBV18,.,.,TRBJ2-5,CASLAGRQETQYF,TGTGCCAGCCTGGCGGGGCGCCAGGAGACCCAGTACTTC